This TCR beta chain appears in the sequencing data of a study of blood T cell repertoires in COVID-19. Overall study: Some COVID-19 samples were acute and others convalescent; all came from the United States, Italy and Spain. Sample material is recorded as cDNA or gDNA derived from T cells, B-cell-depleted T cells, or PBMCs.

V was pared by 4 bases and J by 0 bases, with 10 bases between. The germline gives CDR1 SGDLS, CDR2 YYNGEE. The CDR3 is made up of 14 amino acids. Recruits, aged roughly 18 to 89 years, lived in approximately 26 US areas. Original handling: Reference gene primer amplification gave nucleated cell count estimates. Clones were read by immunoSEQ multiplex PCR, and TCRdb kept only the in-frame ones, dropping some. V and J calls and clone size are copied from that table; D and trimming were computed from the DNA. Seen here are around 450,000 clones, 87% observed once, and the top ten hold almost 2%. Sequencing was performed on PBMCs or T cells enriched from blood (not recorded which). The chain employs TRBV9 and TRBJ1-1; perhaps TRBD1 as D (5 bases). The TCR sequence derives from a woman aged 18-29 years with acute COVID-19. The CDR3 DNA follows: TGTGCCAGCAGCACCCGGGGGGTGAACACTGAAGCTTTCTTT. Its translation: CASSTRGVNTEAFF.